Given below is one TCR beta chain in context. The data derive from a study of tumor-infiltrating lymphocytes in primary liver carcinoma. V was trimmed by 7 bases and J by 9 bases, leaving 27 bases between them. Germline V gives CDR1 MDHEN, CDR2 SYDVKM. The CDR3 length is 16 residues. Starting material of around 490 ng total RNA yielded TCR beta cDNA via a constant-region primer. ARM-PCR was slightly modified, and three nested multiplex PCR rounds with it gave rise to the TCR beta libraries. Rounds one and two of PCR, each of around 9 cycles, were primed with TRBV1-TRBV30 forward primers and a C-beta reverse primer. TCRdb re-called the multiplex PCR reads through MiXCR, storing one row per CDR3 protein. The repertoire has about 48,000 distinct CDR3 sequences, 70% to 75% of them found once; the top ten carry 20% to 30%. Co-extracting RNA and DNA was done with about 17-31 mg of unsorted bulk tissue as input.

The material sequenced was liver tumor tissue from sampling region 3. Subset in this sample: tumor region T3, left-lateral pole. This chain uses TRBV28 with TRBJ1-1; TRBD1 might be the D (6 bases). This receptor was taken from a man aged 40-49 years with primary liver carcinoma and hepatitis B virus infection. The CDR3 here is CASTLAFVGARTKAFF. The CDR3 DNA follows: TGTGCCAGCACCCTTGCCTTTGTGGGGGCACGGACTAAAGCTTTCTTT.